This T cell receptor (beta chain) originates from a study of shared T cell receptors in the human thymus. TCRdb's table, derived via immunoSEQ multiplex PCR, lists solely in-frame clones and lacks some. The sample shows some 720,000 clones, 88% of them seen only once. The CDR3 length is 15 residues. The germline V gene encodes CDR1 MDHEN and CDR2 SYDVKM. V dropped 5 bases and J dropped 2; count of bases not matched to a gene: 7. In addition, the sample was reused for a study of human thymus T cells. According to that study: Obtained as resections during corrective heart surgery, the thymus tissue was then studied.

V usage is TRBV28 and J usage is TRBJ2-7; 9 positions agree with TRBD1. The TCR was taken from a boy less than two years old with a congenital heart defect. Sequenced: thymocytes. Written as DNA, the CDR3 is TGTGCCAGCAGTCCGGGACAGGGTGTGACCTACGAGCAGTACTTC. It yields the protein CASSPGQGVTYEQYF.